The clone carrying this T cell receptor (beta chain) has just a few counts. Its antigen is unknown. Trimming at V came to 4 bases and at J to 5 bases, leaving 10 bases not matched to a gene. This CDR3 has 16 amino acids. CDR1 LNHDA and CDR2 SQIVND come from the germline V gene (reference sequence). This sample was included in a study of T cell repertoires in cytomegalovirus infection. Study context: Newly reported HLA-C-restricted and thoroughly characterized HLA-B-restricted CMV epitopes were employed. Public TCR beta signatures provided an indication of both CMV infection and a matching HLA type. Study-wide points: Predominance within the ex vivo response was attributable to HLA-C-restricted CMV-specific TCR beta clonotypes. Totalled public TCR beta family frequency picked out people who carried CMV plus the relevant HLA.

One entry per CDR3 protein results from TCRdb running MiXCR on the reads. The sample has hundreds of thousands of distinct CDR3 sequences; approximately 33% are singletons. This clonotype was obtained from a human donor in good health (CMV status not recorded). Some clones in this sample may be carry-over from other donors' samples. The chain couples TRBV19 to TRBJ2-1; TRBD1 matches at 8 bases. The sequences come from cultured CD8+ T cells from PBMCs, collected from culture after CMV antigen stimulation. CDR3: CASSTSAGQVNNEQFF. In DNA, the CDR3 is TGTGCCAGTAGTACCTCCGCGGGACAGGTGAACAATGAGCAGTTCTTC. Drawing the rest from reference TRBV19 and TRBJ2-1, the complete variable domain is DGGITQSPKYLFRKEGQNVTLSCEQNLNHDAMYWYRQDPGQGLRLIYYSQIVNDFQKGDIAEGYSVSREKKESFPLTVTSAQKNPTAFYLCASSTSAGQVNNEQFFGPGTRLTVL.